This T cell receptor (delta chain) derives from a study of gamma-delta T cells after stem cell transplantation. The ends lost 3 bases at V and 0 bases at J; junction bases unmatched: 28. Germline assignment: CDR1 TSWWSYY and CDR2 QGS. The CDR3 is 23 amino acids. TCRdb called clones from the RT-PCR reads again using CATT. The repertoire includes roughly 2,500 delta-chain clones, 20% to 25% of them detected once, and roughly 29% sits in the top ten. This clone was seen a few times. A far larger clone is one base from this, pointing to a likely read error. The same CDR3 can be traced to other DNA sequences in this sample.

The source is a human donor. It is not recorded whose cells these are; they may come from a transplant donor. Specimen: gamma-delta T cells. This chain uses TRDV1 with TRDJ4; the match to TRDD3 covers 10 bases. CDR3 in DNA: TGTGCTCTTGGGGACTCTACTAAAGTAAGCGGGGGATACGCTATGCCCCCCACCAGACCCCTGATCTTT. This encodes CALGDSTKVSGGYAMPPTRPLIF.